This T cell receptor beta chain came from a study of response to subunit inactivated influenza vaccine. The sample holds many counts of this clonotype. V was pared by 9 bases and J by 2 bases, with 10 bases between. The CDR3 covers 13 residues. CDR1 is SGHDN, CDR2 FVKESK, per germline. One entry per CDR3 protein results from TCRdb running MiXCR on the RT-PCR reads. The sample yields 500,000 to 600,000 distinct CDR3 sequences, about 8% seen once. V and J are TRBV14 and TRBJ2-2, with unresolved D. Sequenced material: PBMCs from blood, taken roughly 24 months after vaccination. The clonotype was recovered from a man aged 45 to 70 who received an inactivated influenza vaccine. CDR3 sequence reads: CASRALNTGELFF. The CDR3 DNA reads TGTGCCAGTCGAGCTCTCAACACCGGGGAGCTGTTTTTT.